The 7 T cell receptor beta chains listed next were all sequenced from one sample in a study of shared clonotypes between healthy human individuals. Sequenced by immunoSEQ multiplex PCR; TCRdb stores in-frame clones only, minus some. This repertoire shows over 850,000 clones, approximately 78% found once; its top ten account for about 0.52%. Sample: memory CD4+ T cells from PBMCs. Subset described: CD45RA-negative fraction. Every receptor here comes from a man between 18 and 29 years old in good health. Some clones in this sample may be carry-over from other donors' samples.

V usage is TRBV29-1 and J usage is TRBJ2-7; 8 positions agree with TRBD1. Per germline, CDR1 SQVTM and CDR2 ANQGSEA. The V gene end was trimmed by 6 bases and the J gene end by 4 bases; junction bases not matched to a gene: 11. The CDR3 sequence is 14 residues long. CDR3 loop: CSVQLRGQGYEQYF. The CDR3 nucleotides read TGCAGCGTACAACTCAGGGGGCAGGGATACGAGCAGTACTTC.

The V gene is TRBV7-2, the J gene TRBJ1-4; weak D call: TRBD1 (5 bases). V was trimmed by 5 bases and J by 10 bases, leaving 20 bases between them. Germline values: CDR1 SGHTA, CDR2 FQGNSA. The CDR3 spans 15 residues. The CDR3 protein is CASSARTPVVGKLFF. For the CDR3, the DNA is TGTGCCAGCAGCGCCCGGACACCGGTAGTCGGAAAACTGTTTTTT.

The chain recombines TRBV7-9 with TRBJ2-3; possible D gene TRBD2, 5 bases. The CDR3 loop spans 14 amino acids. From germline, CDR1 is SEHNR and CDR2 FQNEAQ (reference sequence). V dropped 5 bases and J dropped 6 bases, with 15 bases sitting between them. CDR3 region: CASSPGLKPDTQYF. As DNA, the CDR3 is TGTGCCAGCAGCCCCGGACTCAAGCCGGATACGCAGTATTTT.

This chain links TRBV4-3 with TRBJ2-3; 14 positions match TRBD2. Unmatched junction bases numbered 5, after V lost 4 bases and J lost 5 bases. The length of the CDR3 is 16 residues. The V gene's germline CDR1 is LGHNA and CDR2 YSLEER. CDR3 DNA: TGCGCCAGCAGCCGGGGACTAGCGGGAGAGGGAGATACGCAGTATTTT. Protein sequence: CASSRGLAGEGDTQYF.

The CDR3 DNA reads as TGTGCCAGCAGCCCTTGGGACACCCGCACAGATACGCAGTATTTT. Translation: CASSPWDTRTDTQYF. The V and J genes are TRBV14 and TRBJ2-3, with D perhaps matching TRBD1 (6 bases). Trimming removed 4 bases at V and 1 base at J, with 12 bases between. Per germline, CDR1 SGHDN and CDR2 FVKESK. The CDR3 totals 15 residues.

As concerns this clone: The junction differs from germline at one of its ends, possibly a read error. This rearrangement joins TRBV27 to TRBJ2-1; possibly TRBD2 for D (7 bases). This CDR3 is built from 12 residues. Germline CDR1 MNHEY, CDR2 SMNVEV (reference sequence). CDR3: CASSRRGGATIF. For the CDR3, the DNA is TGTGCCAGCAGTCGCAGAGGGGGGGCTACGATCTTC.

The genes are TRBV28 and TRBJ2-7; 9 bases are a match to TRBD2. From germline, CDR1 is MDHEN and CDR2 SYDVKM. Trimming cost V 3 bases and J 0 bases; bases outside gene matches: 18. This CDR3 is 20 amino acids long. In DNA, the CDR3 is TGTGCCAGCAGTTTCGGTTCCGGCCTAGCGGGGAGAAAGTTCTCCTACGAGCAGTACTTC. Protein: CASSFGSGLAGRKFSYEQYF.